This entry lists 28 T cell receptor beta chains sequenced from one sample in a study of CD8 T cells in Susac syndrome. Random hexamers were used to reverse transcribe 0.5 to 1 ug of RNA. Each CDR3 protein gets one entry after TCRdb re-called the immunoSEQ multiplex PCR reads with MiXCR. Of under 550,000 distinct CDR3 sequences in the sample, about 85% are singletons; the top ten hold under 0.15%. The sequenced material came from CD8+ T cells from PBMCs. These receptors all come from a human donor with multiple sclerosis.

The chain uses TRBV7-2 and TRBJ2-6; no firm D call. The germline CDR1 and CDR2 sequences are SGHTA and FQGNSA. The CDR3 length is 14 residues. Trimming cost V 3 bases and J 2 bases, with 5 bases left between them. CDR3 residues: CASSFGPGANVLTF. The CDR3 DNA reads TGTGCCAGCAGCTTTGGGCCTGGGGCCAACGTCCTGACTTTC.

The J gene is TRBJ2-3, the V gene TRBV7-9; D is unclear. The CDR3 runs to 14 residues. V was clipped by 4 bases and J by 2 bases, with 10 bases between them. Germline CDR1 and CDR2: SEHNR and FQNEAQ (reference sequence). The CDR3 coding sequence is TGTGCCAGCAGCTCTGACTCATTCACAGATACGCAGTATTTT. Translation gives CASSSDSFTDTQYF. The complete variable domain, with remaining parts taken from reference TRBV7-9 and TRBJ2-3, reads DTGVSQNPRHKITKRGQNVTFRCDPISEHNRLYWYRQTLGQGPEFLTYFQNEAQLEKSRLLSDRFSAERPKGSFSTLEIQRTEQGDSAMYLCASSSDSFTDTQYFGPGTRLTVL.

The chain uses TRBV6-2 or TRBV6-3 and TRBJ2-2, with D uncertain. The CDR3 loop spans 17 amino acids. Germline V gives CDR1 MNHEY, CDR2 SVGEGT. Deletions cut 7 bases from V and 1 base from J, with 19 bases between. CDR3: CASTLSEQSQNTGELFF. The DNA of the CDR3 is TGTGCCAGCACTCTCTCCGAACAGTCTCAGAACACCGGGGAGCTGTTTTTT.

About this clonotype itself: Compared with germline, one end of the junction differs, possibly owing to a read error. The chain carries TRBV9 and TRBJ2-1, with D possibly being TRBD2 (5 bases). CDR3 length equals 16 residues. Germline V gives CDR1 SGDLS, CDR2 YYNGEE. In nucleotides, the CDR3 is TGTGCCAGCAGCGTAGTCCCCAGCGGCTCCTACAATGAGCAGCTCTTC. Translation: CASSVVPSGSYNEQLF.

This clonotype was recorded only once. This rearrangement joins TRBV27 to TRBJ2-7; possible D gene TRBD1, 5 bases. The CDR3 covers 14 residues. V lost 4 bases and J lost 2, with 12 bases in between. CDR1 and CDR2 (germline): MNHEY, SMNVEV (reference sequence). The CDR3 is CASSSGLKPYEQYF. CDR3 nucleotides: TGTGCCAGCAGTTCAGGGCTGAAGCCCTACGAGCAGTACTTC.

V gene TRBV19 combines with J gene TRBJ2-5; TRBD2 matches at 13 bases. CDR1 is LNHDA, CDR2 SQIVND, per germline (reference sequence). Trimming at V came to 6 bases and at J to 5 bases, leaving 6 bases not matched to a gene. This CDR3 has 15 amino acids. CDR3 nucleotides: TGTGCCAGTAGCCCACTAGCGGGGGGGTTGGAGACCCAGTACTTC. Residues: CASSPLAGGLETQYF.

There are a few counts of this clonotype. The chain has TRBV5-5 and TRBJ2-1; D is ambiguous. The germline V and J ends were trimmed by 4 bases and 5 bases, with 4 bases remaining between them. The CDR3 runs 11 residues. From germline, CDR1 is SGHKS and CDR2 YYEKEE (reference sequence). CDR3 in DNA: TGTGCCAGCAGCACCGACAATGAGCAGTTCTTC. This encodes CASSTDNEQFF.

V and J are TRBV4-1 and TRBJ2-1; TRBD1 matches at 8 bases. Germline values: CDR1 MGHRA, CDR2 YSYEKL. V shed 3 bases and J 6 bases; nucleotides not matched to a gene: 4. The CDR3 loop spans 14 amino acids. CDR3 residues: CASSQAGTGNEQFF. In nucleotides, the CDR3 is TGCGCCAGCAGCCAGGCCGGGACAGGCAATGAGCAGTTCTTC.

V is TRBV5-5 and J is TRBJ2-1; 9 nucleotides agree with TRBD2. Germline V gives CDR1 SGHKS, CDR2 YYEKEE (reference sequence). The V segment lost 0 bases and the J segment 7 bases; nucleotides outside the gene matches: 5. This CDR3 spans 15 amino acids. CDR3 in DNA: TGTGCCAGCAGCTTGGCGGTAGCGGGGGTAAATGAGCAGTTCTTC. Translation gives CASSLAVAGVNEQFF.

This chain connects TRBV29-1 to TRBJ2-7; D is unclear. Trimming removed 8 bases from V and 5 bases from J, with 19 bases in between. CDR1 and CDR2 from the germline V gene are SQVTM and ANQGSEA. CDR3 length: 13 residues. Here the CDR3 DNA reads TGCAGCTACTTGGATGGCCTCGTGGACGAGCAGTACTTC. Amino acid sequence: CSYLDGLVDEQYF.

The chain joins TRBV4-1 to TRBJ2-5; 7 positions agree with TRBD2. CDR1 MGHRA and CDR2 YSYEKL come from the germline V gene. CDR3 length equals 15 residues. The V segment lost 4 bases and the J segment 4 bases; nucleotides outside the gene matches: 9. The chain's CDR3 is CASSPLVGGVETQYF. CDR3 DNA: TGCGCCAGCAGCCCCCTAGTGGGAGGGGTAGAGACCCAGTACTTC.

The chain has TRBV13 and TRBJ1-4, with TRBD1 matching 8 bases. From germline, CDR1 is PRHDT and CDR2 FYEKMQ (reference sequence). J gave up 8 bases and V 0 bases, and 5 bases lay outside the gene matches. The CDR3 runs 15 residues. The CDR3 DNA sequence: TGTGCCAGCAGCTTAGGGTCGGACAGGGCCGAAAAACTGTTTTTT. This gives the protein CASSLGSDRAEKLFF.

V usage is TRBV29-1 and J usage is TRBJ1-2; 7 positions match TRBD1. Germline lookup yields CDR1 SQVTM and CDR2 ANQGSEA. J gave up 4 bases and V 5 bases, and 7 bases lay outside the gene matches. This CDR3 is built from 13 residues. For the CDR3, the DNA is TGCAGCGTTTACGGGACAGACCCCTATGGCTACACCTTC. This encodes CSVYGTDPYGYTF.

The count of this clonotype is one. The V call is TRBV6-5, the J call TRBJ2-3; perhaps TRBD1 as D (5 bases). Per the germline V gene, CDR1 is MNHEY and CDR2 is SVGAGI. The CDR3 is 15 residues long. With 2 bases removed from V and 4 bases from J, the gap between germline ends came to 13 bases. As DNA, the CDR3 is TGTGCCAGCAGTTACGTAGGGAAAGGGGCAGATACGCAGTATTTT. It translates to CASSYVGKGADTQYF.

The chain is built from TRBV2 and TRBJ2-7, with D hard to call. In germline, CDR1 is SNHLY, CDR2 FYNNEI. Trimming removed 3 bases at V and 7 bases at J, with 10 bases between. The CDR3 is made up of 12 amino acids. The CDR3 sequence is CASSDGDREQYF. In nucleotides, the CDR3 is TGTGCCAGCAGTGATGGGGATCGGGAGCAGTACTTC.

Concerning this clonotype itself: Relative to the germline gene, one junction end is altered; a read error may explain this. V usage is TRBV6-1 and J usage is TRBJ1-2; possibly TRBD1 for D (6 bases). Germline lookup yields CDR1 MNHNS and CDR2 SASEGT. CDR3 size: 14 residues. This CDR3 is CASGERQDIGGYTF. The DNA for the CDR3 is TGTGCCAGCGGTGAGAGACAGGATATCGGTGGCTACACCTTC.

The V gene is TRBV27, the J gene TRBJ1-2; no clear D. The CDR3 loop spans 12 amino acids. Deletions cut 6 bases from V and 8 bases from J, with 13 bases between. Germline CDR1 and CDR2: MNHEY and SMNVEV (reference sequence). CDR3 DNA: TGTGCCAGCAGATCGGACCTTGGCGGCTACACCTTC. This translates into CASRSDLGGYTF.

The gene calls are TRBV6-6 and TRBJ2-5, with D possibly called TRBD1 or TRBD2 (5 bases each). Germline values: CDR1 MNHNY, CDR2 SVGAGI (reference sequence). There are 15 residues in the CDR3. The V end was cut by 2 bases, the J end by 6 bases, with 16 bases between. As DNA, the CDR3 is TGTGCCAGCAGTTACCTGGACTTGGGGGAAAAGACCCAGTACTTC. As protein: CASSYLDLGEKTQYF.

This clonotype turned up a few times. The CDR3 is CASSSARGDTEAFF. The CDR3 DNA reads TGTGCCAGCAGTTCGGCCAGGGGAGACACTGAAGCTTTCTTT. The chain carries TRBV6-1 and TRBJ1-1; tentative D call: TRBD1 (6 bases). This CDR3 region has 14 residues. Trimming left V 5 bases short and J 3 bases short, with 13 bases between. Germline V gene data show CDR1 as MNHNS and CDR2 as SASEGT.

The chain recombines TRBV12-3 or TRBV12-4 with TRBJ1-1, with 9 bases that match TRBD1. Unmatched junction bases numbered 8, after V lost 6 bases and J lost 3 bases. The CDR3 sequence is 15 residues long. The CDR3 spells CASSTTGGLDTEAFF. The CDR3 DNA reads TGTGCCAGCAGCACGACAGGGGGGTTAGACACTGAAGCTTTCTTT.

This chain joins TRBV12-3 or TRBV12-4 and TRBJ2-2, with 7 positions matching TRBD1. The CDR3 has 16 residues. V was pared by 3 bases and J by 1 base, with 5 bases of the junction left unmatched. The CDR3 is CASSLRGQRNTGELFF. The CDR3 DNA reads as TGTGCCAGCAGTTTGAGGGGGCAGCGGAACACCGGGGAGCTGTTTTTT.

This chain links TRBV2 with TRBJ1-5, with a weak D call TRBD1 (6 bases). The germline V and J ends were trimmed by 1 base and 5 bases, with 12 bases remaining between them. Germline V gene lookup returns CDR1 SNHLY and CDR2 FYNNEI. CDR3 length equals 15 residues. The CDR3, as DNA: TGTGCCAGCAGTGAAGACAGGGAGGGGGATCAGCCCCAGCATTTT. Amino acid sequence: CASSEDREGDQPQHF.

The V gene is TRBV12-3 or TRBV12-4, the J gene TRBJ1-1; perhaps TRBD1 as D (6 bases). The germline V and J ends were trimmed by 5 bases and 1 base, with 14 bases remaining between them. The CDR3 is made up of 15 amino acids. The CDR3 sequence: CASSDPQGSNTEAFF. The CDR3 DNA reads TGTGCCAGCAGTGACCCTCAGGGGTCGAACACTGAAGCTTTCTTT.

The rearrangement joins TRBV28 to TRBJ1-5; 9 nucleotides line up with TRBD1. Germline values: CDR1 MDHEN, CDR2 SYDVKM. This CDR3 has 14 residues. With V trimmed by 7 bases and J by 6 bases, 7 bases remained unmatched. The CDR3 DNA follows: TGTGCCAGCACTGTTAACAGGGGGCTTCAGCCCCAGCATTTT. Its translation: CASTVNRGLQPQHF.

The V call is TRBV20-1, the J call TRBJ2-3; TRBD2 matches 10 bases. The CDR3 totals 16 residues. Germline lookup yields CDR1 DFQATT and CDR2 SNEGSKA (reference sequence). Trimming at V came to 1 base and at J to 2 bases, leaving 6 bases not matched to a gene. DNA of the CDR3: TGCAGTGCTAGAGGGGCTAGCGGGGGATACACAGATACGCAGTATTTT. It translates to CSARGASGGYTDTQYF.

The rearrangement uses TRBV27 and TRBJ2-7; perhaps D is TRBD1 or TRBD2 (5 bases each). The CDR3 has 15 amino acids. The germline CDR1 and CDR2 sequences are MNHEY and SMNVEV (reference sequence). V lost 6 bases to trimming and J lost 4 bases, with 19 bases between them. The CDR3 region has the DNA TGTGCCAGCAGACCCGGGACGCCGAACCCGTACGAGCAGTACTTC. The encoded protein is CASRPGTPNPYEQYF.

This rearrangement joins TRBV29-1 to TRBJ2-1, with D unresolved. Trimming removed 3 bases at V and 2 bases at J, with 14 bases between. CDR1 is SQVTM, CDR2 ANQGSEA, per germline. The CDR3 has 15 residues. The CDR3 region is CSVEKAYDAYNEQFF. In nucleotides, the CDR3 is TGCAGCGTTGAGAAGGCCTACGATGCCTACAATGAGCAGTTCTTC.

This chain uses TRBV30 with TRBJ1-1; no firm D call. CDR1 and CDR2 from the germline V gene are GTSNPN and SVGIG (reference sequence). This CDR3 is built from 12 residues. The V and J ends lost 4 bases and 6 bases respectively, with 12 bases between them. The DNA for the CDR3 is TGTGCCTGGAACCCGGTTCCTTCTGAAGCTTTCTTT. Encoded protein: CAWNPVPSEAFF. Full variable domain (missing parts from reference TRBV30 and TRBJ1-1): SQTIHQWPATLVQPVGSPLSLECTVEGTSNPNLYWYRQAAGRGLQLLFYSVGIGQISSEVPQNLSASRPQDRQFILSSKKLLLSDSGFYLCAWNPVPSEAFFGQGTRLTVV.